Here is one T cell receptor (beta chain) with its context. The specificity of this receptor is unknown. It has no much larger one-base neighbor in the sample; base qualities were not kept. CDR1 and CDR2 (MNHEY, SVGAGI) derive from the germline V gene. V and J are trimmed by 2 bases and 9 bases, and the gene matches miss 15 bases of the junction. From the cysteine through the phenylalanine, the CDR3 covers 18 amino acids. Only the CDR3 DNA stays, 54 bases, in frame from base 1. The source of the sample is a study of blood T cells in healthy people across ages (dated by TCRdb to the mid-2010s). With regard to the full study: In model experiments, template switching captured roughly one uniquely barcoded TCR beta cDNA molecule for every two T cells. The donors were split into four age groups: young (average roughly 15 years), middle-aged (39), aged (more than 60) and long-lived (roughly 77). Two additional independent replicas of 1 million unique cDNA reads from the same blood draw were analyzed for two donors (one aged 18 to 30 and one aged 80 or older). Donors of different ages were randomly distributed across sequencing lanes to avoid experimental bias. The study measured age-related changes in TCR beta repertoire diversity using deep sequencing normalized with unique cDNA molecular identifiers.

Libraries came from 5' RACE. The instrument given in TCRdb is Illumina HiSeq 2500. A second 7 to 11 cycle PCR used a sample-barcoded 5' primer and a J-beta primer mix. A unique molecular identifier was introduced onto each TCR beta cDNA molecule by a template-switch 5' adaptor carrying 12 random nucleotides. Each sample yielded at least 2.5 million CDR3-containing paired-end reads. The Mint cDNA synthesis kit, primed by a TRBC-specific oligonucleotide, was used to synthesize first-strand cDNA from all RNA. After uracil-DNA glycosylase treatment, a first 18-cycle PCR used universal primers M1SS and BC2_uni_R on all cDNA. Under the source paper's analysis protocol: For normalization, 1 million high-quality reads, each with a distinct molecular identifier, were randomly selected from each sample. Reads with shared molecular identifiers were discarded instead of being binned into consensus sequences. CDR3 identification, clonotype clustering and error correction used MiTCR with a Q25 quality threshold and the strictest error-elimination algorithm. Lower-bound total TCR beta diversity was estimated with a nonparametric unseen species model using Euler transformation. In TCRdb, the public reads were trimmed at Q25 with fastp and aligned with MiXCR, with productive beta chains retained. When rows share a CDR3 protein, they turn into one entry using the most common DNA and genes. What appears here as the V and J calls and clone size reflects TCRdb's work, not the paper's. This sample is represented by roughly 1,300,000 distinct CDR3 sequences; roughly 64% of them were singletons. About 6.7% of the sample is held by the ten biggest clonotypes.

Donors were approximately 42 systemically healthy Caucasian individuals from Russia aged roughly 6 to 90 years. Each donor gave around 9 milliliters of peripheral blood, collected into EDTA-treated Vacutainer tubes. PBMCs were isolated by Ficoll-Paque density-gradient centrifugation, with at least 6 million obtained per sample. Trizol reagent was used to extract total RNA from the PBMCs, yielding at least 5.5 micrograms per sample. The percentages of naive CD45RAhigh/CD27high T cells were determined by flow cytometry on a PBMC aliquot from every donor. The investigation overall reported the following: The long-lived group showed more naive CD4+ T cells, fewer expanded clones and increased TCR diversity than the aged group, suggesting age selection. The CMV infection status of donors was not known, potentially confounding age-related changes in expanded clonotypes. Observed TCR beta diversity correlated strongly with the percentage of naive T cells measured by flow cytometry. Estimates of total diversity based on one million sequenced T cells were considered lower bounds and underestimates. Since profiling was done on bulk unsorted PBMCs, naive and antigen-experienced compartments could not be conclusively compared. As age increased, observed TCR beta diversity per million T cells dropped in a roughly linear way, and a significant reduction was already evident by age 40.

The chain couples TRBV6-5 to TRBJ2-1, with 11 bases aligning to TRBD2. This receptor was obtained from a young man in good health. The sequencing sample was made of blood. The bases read TGTGCCAGCAGTTACACCTTTCAACTAGCGGGAGAATCCCGTGAGCAGTTCTTC. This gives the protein CASSYTFQLAGESREQFF.